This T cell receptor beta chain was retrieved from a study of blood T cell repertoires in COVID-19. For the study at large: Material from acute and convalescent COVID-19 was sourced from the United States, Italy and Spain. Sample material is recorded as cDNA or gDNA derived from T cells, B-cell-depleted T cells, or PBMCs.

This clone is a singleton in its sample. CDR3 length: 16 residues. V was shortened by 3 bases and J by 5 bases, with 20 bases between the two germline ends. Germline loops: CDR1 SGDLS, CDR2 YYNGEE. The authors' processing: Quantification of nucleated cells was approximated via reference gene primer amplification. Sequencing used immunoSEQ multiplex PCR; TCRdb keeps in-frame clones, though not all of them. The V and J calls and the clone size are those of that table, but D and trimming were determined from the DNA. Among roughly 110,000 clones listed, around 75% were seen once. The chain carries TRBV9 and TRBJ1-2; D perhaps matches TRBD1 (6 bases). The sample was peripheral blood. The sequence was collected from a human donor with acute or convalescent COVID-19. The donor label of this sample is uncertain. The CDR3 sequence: CASSATRDRPSYGYTF. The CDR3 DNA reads TGTGCCAGCAGCGCCACTAGAGACAGGCCCTCGTATGGCTACACCTTC.